The T cell receptor beta chain described here comes from a study of spatial heterogeneity in lung cancer. Time point given: sample taken at primary tumor resection. Unsorted whole RNA samples from tumor, nontumor lung or frozen PBMC were sequenced. With respect to this clonotype: The antigen is not known. The junction shows a germline mismatch at one end, possibly a read error. This beta chain lies outside the target of a library built for alpha chains; its clone size means little.

TCR cDNA molecules each had a unique molecular identifier. Each CDR3 protein gets one entry after TCRdb re-called the 5' RACE reads with MiXCR. The sample lists about 14,000 distinct CDR3 sequences, about 4.4% occurring once. Whole-study findings and limits: One measure, the expanded intratumoral alpha and beta TCR count, tracked tumor mutation counts.

This sequence was found in a female donor with early-stage non-small cell lung cancer. The sample was lung tumor tissue, taken at surgery.

The CDR3 DNA follows: TGTGCCAGCAGCCTTAGCTCTGGGGCCAACGTCCCGACTTTC. Amino acid sequence: CASSLSSGANVPTF. The genes are TRBV3-1 and TRBJ2-6; D perhaps matches TRBD1 (5 bases). This CDR3 comprises 14 residues. Germline V gene lookup returns CDR1 LGHDT and CDR2 YNNKEL (reference sequence).